This TCR beta chain was profiled in a study of STAT5B mutations in CD4+ large granular lymphocyte leukemia. The repertoire was sequenced with immunoSEQ multiplex PCR; TCRdb's copy has only in-frame clones and lacks some. Here the sample spans about 35,000 clones, more than 75% being singletons. As to this clone: Its matching antigen is unknown.

Study conclusions and caveats: Main leukemic clonotypes were patient-specific, but about 26% appeared at low frequency elsewhere. Patient CD4-sorted repertoires stayed more clonal than healthy ones after leukemic-clone removal.

This receptor was obtained from a human donor in good health. Sequenced material: CD4+ T cells from blood buffy coats.

The CDR3 is CASSLEARGQDGGYTF. The CDR3 region has the DNA TGTGCCAGCAGCTTGGAGGCCAGGGGACAGGACGGGGGCTACACCTTC. The chain couples TRBV5-5 to TRBJ1-2, with 8 bases that match TRBD1. Germline values: CDR1 SGHKS, CDR2 YYEKEE (reference sequence). V lost 0 bases, J lost 8 bases, and 12 bases stayed unmatched. This CDR3 contains 16 residues.